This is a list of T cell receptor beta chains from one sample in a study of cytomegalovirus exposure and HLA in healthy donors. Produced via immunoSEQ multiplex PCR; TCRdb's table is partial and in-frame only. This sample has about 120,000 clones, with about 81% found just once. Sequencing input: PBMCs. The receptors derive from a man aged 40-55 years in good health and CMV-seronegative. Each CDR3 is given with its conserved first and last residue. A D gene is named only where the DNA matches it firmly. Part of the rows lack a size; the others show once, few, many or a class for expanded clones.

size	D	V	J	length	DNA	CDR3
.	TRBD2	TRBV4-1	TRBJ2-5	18	TGCGCCAGCAGCCAAGGGTGGGGAGGCGGGGGGCCCCAAGAGACCCAGTACTTC	CASSQGWGGGGPQETQYF
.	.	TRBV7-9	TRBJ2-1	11	TGTGCCAGCAGTTACAGGTATGAGCAGTTCTTC	CASSYRYEQFF
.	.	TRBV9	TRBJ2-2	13	TGTGCCAGCAGCGTCGCCGCGGCCGGGGAGCTGTTTTTT	CASSVAAAGELFF
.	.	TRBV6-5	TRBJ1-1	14	TGTGCCAGCAGTTCAGCCGACTTGAACACTGAAGCTTTCTTT	CASSSADLNTEAFF
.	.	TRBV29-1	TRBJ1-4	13	TGCAGCGTTGTTGTGGGCCAAAATGAAAAACTGTTTTTT	CSVVVGQNEKLFF
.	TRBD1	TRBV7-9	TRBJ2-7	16	TGTGCCAGCACCCCCGATGGGGCAGGGGGAGCCTACGAGCAGTACTTC	CASTPDGAGGAYEQYF
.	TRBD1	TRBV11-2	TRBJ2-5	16	TGTGCCAGCAGCCACGCCCGGGACAGTTTTCAAGAGACCCAGTACTTC	CASSHARDSFQETQYF
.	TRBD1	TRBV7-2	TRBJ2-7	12	TGTGCCAGCAGCCGGACAGGGGTCGAGCAGTACTTC	CASSRTGVEQYF
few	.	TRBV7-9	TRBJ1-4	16	TGTGCCAGCAGCTTAGCGCCCCTAGGGGGGGCTGAAAAACTGTTTTTT	CASSLAPLGGAEKLFF
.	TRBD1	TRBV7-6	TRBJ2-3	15	TGTGCCAGCAGCCTGCAAACAGGGGCCACAGATACGCAGTATTTT	CASSLQTGATDTQYF
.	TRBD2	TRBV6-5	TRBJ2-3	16	TGTGCCAGCAGTTACAATGGCGGGGGGGTTTCAGATACGCAGTATTTT	CASSYNGGGVSDTQYF
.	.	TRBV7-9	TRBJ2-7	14	TGTGCCAGCAGCTTAAGGCAGGGCACCTACGAGCAGTACTTC	CASSLRQGTYEQYF
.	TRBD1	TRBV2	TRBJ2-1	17	TGTGCCAGCAGTTCGGACAGGGGGGTAGTCTTTAACAATGAGCAGTTCTTC	CASSSDRGVVFNNEQFF
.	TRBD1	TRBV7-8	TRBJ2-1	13	TGTGCCAGCAGACCACGGACAGGGGATGAGCAGTTCTTC	CASRPRTGDEQFF
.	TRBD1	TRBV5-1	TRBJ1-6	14	TGCGCCAGCAGCTGGACAGGGGAAAATTCACCCCTCCACTTT	CASSWTGENSPLHF
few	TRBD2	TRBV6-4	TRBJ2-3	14	TGTGCCAGCAGTCGACTAGCGGGAACAGATACGCAGTATTTT	CASSRLAGTDTQYF
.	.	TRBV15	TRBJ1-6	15	TGTGCCACGACGGAAGGGGATCGGTATAATTCACCCCTCCACTTT	CATTEGDRYNSPLHF
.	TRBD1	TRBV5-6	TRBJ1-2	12	TGTGCCAGCAGCAGACAGGGCCGTGGCTACACCTTC	CASSRQGRGYTF
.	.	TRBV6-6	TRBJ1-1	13	TGTGCCAGCACCCTGGACTTCTACACTGAAGCTTTCTTT	CASTLDFYTEAFF
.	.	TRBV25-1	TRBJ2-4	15	TGTGCCAGCGAGAGCCGAGGCCTAGCCAAAAACATTCAGTACTTC	CASESRGLAKNIQYF
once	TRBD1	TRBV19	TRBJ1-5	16	TGTGCCAGTAGTGCACGACAGGGATCAAGCAATCAGCCCCAGCATTTT	CASSARQGSSNQPQHF
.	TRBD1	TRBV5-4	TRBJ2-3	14	TGTGCCAGCACCAGGGACAGGGGCGCAGATACGCAGTATTTT	CASTRDRGADTQYF
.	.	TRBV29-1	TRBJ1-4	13	TGCAGCACCACAGGAGATGCTAATGAAAAACTGTTTTTT	CSTTGDANEKLFF
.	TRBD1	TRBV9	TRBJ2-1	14	TGTGCCAGCAGCACCTGGACAGGGGGGAATGAGCAGTTCTTC	CASSTWTGGNEQFF